This TCR beta chain derives from a study of Graves' ophthalmopathy and Graves' hyperthyroidism. Amplified TCR beta CDR3 regions were obtained using RNA transcripts as template. First-round RT-PCR used HTBI primers; second-round multiplex PCR followed. TCRdb redid the calling of the multiplex PCR reads with MiXCR, one entry per CDR3 protein. The sample contains 200,000 to 250,000 distinct CDR3 sequences, roughly 21% of which appear only once. The CDR3 runs 15 residues. Trimming removed 2 bases from V and 7 bases from J; junction bases left unmatched: 8. Germline V gene sequence: CDR1 MDHEN, CDR2 SYDVKM. Many counts were recorded for this clonotype.

Sequencing was done on a sample of peripheral blood. The TCR originated in a woman aged 45 to 65 with Graves' ophthalmopathy. V is TRBV28 and J is TRBJ2-7; 10 positions agree with TRBD2. The CDR3 coding sequence is TGTGCCAGCAGTTTAACCGGACTAGCGGTCTCGGAGCAGTACTTC. Its translation is CASSLTGLAVSEQYF.